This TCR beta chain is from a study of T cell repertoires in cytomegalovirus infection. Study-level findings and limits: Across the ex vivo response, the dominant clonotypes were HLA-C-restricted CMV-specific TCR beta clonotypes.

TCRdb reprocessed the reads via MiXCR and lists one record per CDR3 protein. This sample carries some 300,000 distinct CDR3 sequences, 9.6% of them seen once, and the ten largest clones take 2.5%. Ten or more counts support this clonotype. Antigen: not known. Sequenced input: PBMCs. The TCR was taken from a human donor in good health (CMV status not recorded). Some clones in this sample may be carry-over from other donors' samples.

The CDR3 region is CASSPKSGRGNTEAFF. The CDR3 coding sequence is TGTGCCAGCTCACCCAAATCAGGGAGAGGGAACACTGAAGCTTTCTTT. The J gene is TRBJ1-1, the V gene TRBV18; possible D gene TRBD1, 5 bases. There are 16 residues in the CDR3. Trimming removed 3 bases at V and 1 base at J, with 15 bases between. CDR1 is KGHSH, CDR2 LQKENI, per germline.